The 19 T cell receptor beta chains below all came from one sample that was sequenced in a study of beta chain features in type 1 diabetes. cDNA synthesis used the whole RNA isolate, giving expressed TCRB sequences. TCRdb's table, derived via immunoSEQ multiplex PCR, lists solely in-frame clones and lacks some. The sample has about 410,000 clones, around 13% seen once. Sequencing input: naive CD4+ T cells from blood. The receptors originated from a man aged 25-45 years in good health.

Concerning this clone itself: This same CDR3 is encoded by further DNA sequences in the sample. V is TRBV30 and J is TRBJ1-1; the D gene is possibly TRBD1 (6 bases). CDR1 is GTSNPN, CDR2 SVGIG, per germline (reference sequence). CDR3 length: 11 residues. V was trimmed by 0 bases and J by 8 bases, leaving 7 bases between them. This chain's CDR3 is CAWSVRGEAFF. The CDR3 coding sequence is TGTGCCTGGAGTGTTAGGGGGGAAGCTTTCTTT.

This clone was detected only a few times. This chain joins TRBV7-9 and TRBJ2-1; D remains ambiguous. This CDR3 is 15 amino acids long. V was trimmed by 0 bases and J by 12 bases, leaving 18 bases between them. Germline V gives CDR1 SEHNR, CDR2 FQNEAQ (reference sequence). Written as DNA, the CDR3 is TGTGCCAGCAGCTTAGCAGTGATCGAAAGGGATGGGCAGTTCTTC. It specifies CASSLAVIERDGQFF.

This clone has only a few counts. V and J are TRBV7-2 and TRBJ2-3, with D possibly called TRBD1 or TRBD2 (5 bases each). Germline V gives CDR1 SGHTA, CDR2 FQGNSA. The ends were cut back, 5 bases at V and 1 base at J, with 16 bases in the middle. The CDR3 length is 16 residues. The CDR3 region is CASSRTSGTGTDTQYF. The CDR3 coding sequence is TGTGCCAGCAGCCGCACCTCCGGGACGGGCACAGATACGCAGTATTTT.

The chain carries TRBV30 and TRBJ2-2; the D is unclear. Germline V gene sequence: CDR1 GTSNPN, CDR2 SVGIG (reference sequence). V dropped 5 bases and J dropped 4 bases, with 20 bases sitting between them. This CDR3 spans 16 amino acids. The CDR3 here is CAWGPLTRILTGELFF. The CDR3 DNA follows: TGTGCCTGGGGACCCTTAACTCGGATACTCACCGGGGAGCTGTTTTTT.

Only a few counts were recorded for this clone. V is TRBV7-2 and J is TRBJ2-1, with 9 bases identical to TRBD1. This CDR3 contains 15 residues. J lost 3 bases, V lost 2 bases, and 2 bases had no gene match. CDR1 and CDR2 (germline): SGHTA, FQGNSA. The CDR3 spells CASSLTGGVYNEQFF. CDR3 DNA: TGTGCCAGCAGCTTAACAGGGGGCGTCTACAATGAGCAGTTCTTC.

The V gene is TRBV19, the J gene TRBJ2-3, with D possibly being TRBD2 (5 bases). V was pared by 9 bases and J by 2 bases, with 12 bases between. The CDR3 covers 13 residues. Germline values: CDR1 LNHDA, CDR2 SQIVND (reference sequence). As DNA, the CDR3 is TGTGCCAGCTCCGGGATAACCACAGATACGCAGTATTTT. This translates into CASSGITTDTQYF.

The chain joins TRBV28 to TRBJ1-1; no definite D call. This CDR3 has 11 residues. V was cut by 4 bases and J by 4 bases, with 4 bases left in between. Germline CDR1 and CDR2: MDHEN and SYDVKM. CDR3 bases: TGTGCCAGCAGTTCACTCACTGAAGCTTTCTTT. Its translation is CASSSLTEAFF. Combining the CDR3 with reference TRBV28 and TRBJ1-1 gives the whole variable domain DVKVTQSSRYLVKRTGEKVFLECVQDMDHENMFWYRQDPGLGLRLIYFSYDVKMKEKGDIPEGYSVSREKKERFSLILESASTNQTSMYLCASSSLTEAFFGQGTRLTVV.

The CDR3 nucleotides read TGTGCCAGTAGTCCGCTACTAGCGGGAGTAGGCGAGCAGTACGTC. Amino acid sequence: CASSPLLAGVGEQYV. The rearrangement links TRBV19 to TRBJ2-7, with TRBD2 matching over 11 bases. The CDR3 is made up of 15 amino acids. Germline V gives CDR1 LNHDA, CDR2 SQIVND (reference sequence). J lost 6 bases, V lost 5 bases, and 9 bases had no gene match.

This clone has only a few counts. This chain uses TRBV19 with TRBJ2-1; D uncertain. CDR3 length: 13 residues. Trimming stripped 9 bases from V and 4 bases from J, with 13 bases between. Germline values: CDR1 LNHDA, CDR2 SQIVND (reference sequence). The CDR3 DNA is TGTGCCAGCCATCAAAACCAATACAATGAGCAGTTCTTC. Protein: CASHQNQYNEQFF.

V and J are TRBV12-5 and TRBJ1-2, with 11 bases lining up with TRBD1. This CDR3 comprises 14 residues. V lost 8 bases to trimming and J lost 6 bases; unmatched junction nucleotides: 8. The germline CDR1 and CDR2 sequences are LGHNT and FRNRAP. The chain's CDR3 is CASPRTGGRDGYTF. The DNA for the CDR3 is TGTGCTAGTCCGAGGACAGGGGGCAGAGATGGCTACACCTTC.

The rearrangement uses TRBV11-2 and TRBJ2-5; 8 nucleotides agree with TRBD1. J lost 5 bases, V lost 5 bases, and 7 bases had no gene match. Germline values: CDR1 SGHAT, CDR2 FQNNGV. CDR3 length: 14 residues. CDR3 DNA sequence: TGTGCCAGCAGCCCTCAGGGGGCATGGGAGACCCAGTACTTC. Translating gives CASSPQGAWETQYF.

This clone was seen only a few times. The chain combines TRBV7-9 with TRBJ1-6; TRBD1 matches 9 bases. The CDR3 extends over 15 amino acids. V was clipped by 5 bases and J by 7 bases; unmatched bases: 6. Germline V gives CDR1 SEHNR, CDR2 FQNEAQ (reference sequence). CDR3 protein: CASSPGQGLNSPLHF. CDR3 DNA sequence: TGTGCCAGCAGCCCGGGACAGGGTCTAAATTCACCCCTCCACTTT.

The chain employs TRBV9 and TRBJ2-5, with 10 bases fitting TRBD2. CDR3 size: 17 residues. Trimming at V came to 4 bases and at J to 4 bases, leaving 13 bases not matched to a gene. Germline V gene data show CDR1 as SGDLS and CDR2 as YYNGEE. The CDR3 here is CASSQRLAGGSGETQYF. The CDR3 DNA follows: TGTGCCAGCAGCCAGAGATTAGCGGGAGGTAGCGGAGAGACCCAGTACTTC.

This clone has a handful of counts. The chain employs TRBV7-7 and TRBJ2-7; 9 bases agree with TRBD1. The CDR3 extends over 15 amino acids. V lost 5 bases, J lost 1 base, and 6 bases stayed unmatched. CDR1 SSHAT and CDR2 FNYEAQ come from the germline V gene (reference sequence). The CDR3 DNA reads TGTGCCAGCAGCCCCGGGACAGGGATATCCTACGAGCAGTACTTC. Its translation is CASSPGTGISYEQYF.

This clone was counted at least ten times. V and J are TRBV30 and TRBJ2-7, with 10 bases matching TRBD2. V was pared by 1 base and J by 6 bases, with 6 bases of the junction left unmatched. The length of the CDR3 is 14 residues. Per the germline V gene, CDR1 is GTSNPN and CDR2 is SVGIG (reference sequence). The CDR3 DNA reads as TGTGCCTGGAGTGCCGGACTAGCGGTCGGCGAGCAGTACGTC. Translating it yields CAWSAGLAVGEQYV.

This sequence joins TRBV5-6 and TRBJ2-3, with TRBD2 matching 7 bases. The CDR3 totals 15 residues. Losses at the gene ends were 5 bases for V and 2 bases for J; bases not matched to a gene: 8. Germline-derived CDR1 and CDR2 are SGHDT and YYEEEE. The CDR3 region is CASREAGLTTDTQYF. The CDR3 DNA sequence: TGTGCCAGCAGAGAGGCGGGACTAACCACAGATACGCAGTATTTT. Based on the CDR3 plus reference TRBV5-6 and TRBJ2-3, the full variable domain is DAGVTQSPTHLIKTRGQQVTLRCSPKSGHDTVSWYQQALGQGPQFIFQYYEEEERQRGNFPDRFSGHQFPNYSSELNVNALLLGDSALYLCASREAGLTTDTQYFGPGTRLTVL.

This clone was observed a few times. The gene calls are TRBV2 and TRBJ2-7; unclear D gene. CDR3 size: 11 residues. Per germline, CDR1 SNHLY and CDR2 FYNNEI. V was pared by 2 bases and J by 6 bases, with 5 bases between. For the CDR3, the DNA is TGTGCCAGCAGTGAATTCCTCGAGCAGTACTTC. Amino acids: CASSEFLEQYF.

This CDR3 reads CASSLDPGYNSPLHF. In DNA form, the CDR3 reads TGTGCCAGCAGCTTGGATCCGGGGTATAATTCACCCCTCCACTTT. This chain joins TRBV5-6 and TRBJ1-6; D is uncertain. This CDR3 has 15 residues. Germline V gives CDR1 SGHDT, CDR2 YYEEEE. Trimming pared 0 bases from V and 4 bases from J, leaving 8 bases between.

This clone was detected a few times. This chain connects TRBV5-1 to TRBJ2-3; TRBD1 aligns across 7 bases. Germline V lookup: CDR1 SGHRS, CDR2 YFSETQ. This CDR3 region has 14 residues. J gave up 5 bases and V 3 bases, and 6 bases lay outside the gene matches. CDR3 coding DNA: TGCGCCAGCAGCTCCGGGACAGCGGAAGATACGCAGTATTTT. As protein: CASSSGTAEDTQYF.